The following is a T cell receptor (beta chain) sequence with its context. Ten or more counts support this clonotype. There is no known antigen for this receptor. No base-level quality is on record; no much larger clone is a single base apart. The source of the sample is a study of T-cell reconstitution after alpha-beta-depleted transplantation in children (dated by TCRdb to 2016 to 2017). Study-level background: T-cell immune reconstitution after TCRalphabeta/CD19-depleted allogeneic hematopoietic cell transplantation in children was quantitatively tracked in the study by means of TCR repertoire profiling.

V and J are trimmed by 3 bases and 1 base, and the gene matches miss 12 bases of the junction. CDR1 and CDR2 (LGHNA, YNFKEQ) derive from the germline V gene. The CDR3 runs 20 amino acids, cysteine and phenylalanine included. CDR3 DNA is the only sequence kept; it has 60 bases, read in frame from the first base. The treatment or condition label here, explained by the study, means: allogeneic hematopoietic cell transplantation with graft depleted of TCRalphabeta T cells and CD19 B cells. The transplant recipients were children given TCRalphabeta/CD19-depleted allogeneic hematopoietic cell grafts. Summary of the overall study and its limitations: The apparently early alphabetaT-cell count recovery about two months after transplant was reportedly dependent on only several hundred rapidly expanded clones derived from non-depleted graft cells. In some patients, high TCRbeta diversity at day 60 was attributed to recipient T cells and intrathymic progenitors that had survived conditioning. Over the following months the frequencies of hyperexpanded clones went down, and after one year T-cell counts and TCRbeta diversity were mostly credited to newly produced T cells.

The library was obtained by PCR. Sequenced on an Illumina HiSeq 2500. Molecular barcoding was employed in the preparation of TCR libraries, with unique molecular identifiers being used to normalize TCRbeta repertoire quantification. Using fastp trimming at Q25 and MiXCR clonotype assembly, TCRdb reanalyzed the public sequencing data and kept in-frame beta chains. Entries that share a CDR3 protein sequence are merged under the most common genes and DNA. The sample table holds some 300,000 distinct CDR3 sequences, of which just over 7.5% were seen once. The ten largest clones add up to 8.5% to 9.5% of the sample.

The rearranged chain carries TRBV4-2 and TRBJ2-2; TRBD2 agrees with 12 junctional bases. The sequences come from peripheral blood, collected 360 days after TCRalphabeta/CD19-depleted stem cell transplant. The sequence derives from a female patient aged 2 to 10 who had a stem cell transplant for Fanconi anemia, so the T cells may come from the graft donor. The CDR3 here reads CASSQDLLVLAGGNTGELFF. The bases read TGTGCCAGCAGCCAGGATTTACTTGTACTAGCGGGAGGGAACACCGGGGAGCTGTTTTTT.